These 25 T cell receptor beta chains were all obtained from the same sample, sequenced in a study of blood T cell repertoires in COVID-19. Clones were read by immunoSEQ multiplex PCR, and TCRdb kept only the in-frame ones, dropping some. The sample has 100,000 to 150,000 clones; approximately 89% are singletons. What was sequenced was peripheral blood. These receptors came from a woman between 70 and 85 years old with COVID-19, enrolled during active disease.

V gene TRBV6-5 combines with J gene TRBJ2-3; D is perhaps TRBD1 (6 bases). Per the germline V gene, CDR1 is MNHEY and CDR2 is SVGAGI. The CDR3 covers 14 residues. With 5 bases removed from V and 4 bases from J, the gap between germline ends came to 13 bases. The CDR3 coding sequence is TGTGCCAGCAGTCGACAGGTTTTTCCAGATACGCAGTATTTT. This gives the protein CASSRQVFPDTQYF.

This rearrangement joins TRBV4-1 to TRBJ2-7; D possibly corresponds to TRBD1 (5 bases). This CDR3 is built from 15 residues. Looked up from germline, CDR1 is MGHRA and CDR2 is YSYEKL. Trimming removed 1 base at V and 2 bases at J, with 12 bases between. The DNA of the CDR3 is TGCGCCAGCAGCCAAGTAGGCCAGGGCCCCTACGAGCAGTACTTC. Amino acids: CASSQVGQGPYEQYF.

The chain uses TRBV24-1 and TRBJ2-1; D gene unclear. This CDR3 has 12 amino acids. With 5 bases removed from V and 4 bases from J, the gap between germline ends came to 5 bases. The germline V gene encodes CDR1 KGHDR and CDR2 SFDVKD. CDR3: CATSAHYNEQFF. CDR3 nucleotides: TGTGCCACCAGTGCCCATTACAATGAGCAGTTCTTC.

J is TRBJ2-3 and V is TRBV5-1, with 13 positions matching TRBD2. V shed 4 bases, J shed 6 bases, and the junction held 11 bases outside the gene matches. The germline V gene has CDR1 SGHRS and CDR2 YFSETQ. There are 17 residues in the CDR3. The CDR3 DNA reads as TGCGCCAGCAGCCTGACACCGGGACTAGCGGGGAGGGATACGCAGTATTTT. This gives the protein CASSLTPGLAGRDTQYF.

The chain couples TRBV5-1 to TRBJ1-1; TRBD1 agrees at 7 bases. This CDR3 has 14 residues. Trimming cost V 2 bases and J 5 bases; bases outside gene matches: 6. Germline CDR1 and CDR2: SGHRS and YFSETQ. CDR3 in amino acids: CASSFDRVRTEAFF. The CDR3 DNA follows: TGCGCCAGCAGCTTTGACAGGGTCAGGACTGAAGCTTTCTTT.

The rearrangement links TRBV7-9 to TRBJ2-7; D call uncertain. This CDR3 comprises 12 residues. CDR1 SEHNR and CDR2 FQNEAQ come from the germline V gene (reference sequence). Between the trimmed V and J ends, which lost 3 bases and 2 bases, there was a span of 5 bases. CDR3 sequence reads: CASSFQTYEQYF. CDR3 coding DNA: TGTGCCAGCAGCTTCCAGACCTACGAGCAGTACTTC.

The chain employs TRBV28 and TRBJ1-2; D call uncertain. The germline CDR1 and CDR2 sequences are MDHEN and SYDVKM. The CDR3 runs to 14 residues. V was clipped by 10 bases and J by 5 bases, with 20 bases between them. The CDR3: CATTEGNVGYGYTF. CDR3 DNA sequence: TGTGCCACCACTGAGGGTAACGTGGGGTATGGCTACACCTTC.

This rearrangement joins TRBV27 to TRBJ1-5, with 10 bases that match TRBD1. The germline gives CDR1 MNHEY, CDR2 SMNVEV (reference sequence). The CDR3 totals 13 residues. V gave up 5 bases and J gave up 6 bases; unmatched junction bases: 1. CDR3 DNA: TGTGCCAGCAGTAGGGACAGGGGTCAGCCCCAGCATTTT. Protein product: CASSRDRGQPQHF.

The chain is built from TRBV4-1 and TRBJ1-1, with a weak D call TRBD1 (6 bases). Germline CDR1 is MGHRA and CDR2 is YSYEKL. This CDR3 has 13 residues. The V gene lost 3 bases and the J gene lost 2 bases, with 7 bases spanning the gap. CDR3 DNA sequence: TGCGCCAGCAGCCAGACAGGCAACACTGAAGCTTTCTTT. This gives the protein CASSQTGNTEAFF.

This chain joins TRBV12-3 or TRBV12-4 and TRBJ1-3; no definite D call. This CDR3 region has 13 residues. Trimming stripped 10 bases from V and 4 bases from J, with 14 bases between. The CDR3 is CANTPRVGNTIYF. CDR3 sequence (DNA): TGTGCCAACACCCCACGTGTGGGAAACACCATATATTTT.

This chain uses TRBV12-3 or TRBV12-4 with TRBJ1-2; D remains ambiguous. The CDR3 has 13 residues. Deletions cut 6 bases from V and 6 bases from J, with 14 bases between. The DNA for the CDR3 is TGTGCCAGCAGCCCCGAATCGAGGGATGGCTACACCTTC. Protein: CASSPESRDGYTF.

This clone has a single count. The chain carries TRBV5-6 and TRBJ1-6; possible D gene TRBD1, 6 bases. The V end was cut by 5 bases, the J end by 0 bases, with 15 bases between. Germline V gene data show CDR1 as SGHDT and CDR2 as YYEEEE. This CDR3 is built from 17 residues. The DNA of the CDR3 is TGTGCCAGCAGTCGAAGACAGGCCAGCTCCTATAATTCACCCCTCCACTTT. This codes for CASSRRQASSYNSPLHF.

CDR3 loop: CAIAGTGNNEQFF. DNA of the CDR3: TGTGCCATCGCCGGGACTGGGAACAATGAGCAGTTCTTC. This chain connects TRBV10-3 to TRBJ2-1, with D tentatively TRBD2 (6 bases). This CDR3 contains 13 residues. V dropped 8 bases and J dropped 5 bases, with 13 bases sitting between them. CDR1 is ENHRY and CDR2 is SYGVKD in the germline V gene.

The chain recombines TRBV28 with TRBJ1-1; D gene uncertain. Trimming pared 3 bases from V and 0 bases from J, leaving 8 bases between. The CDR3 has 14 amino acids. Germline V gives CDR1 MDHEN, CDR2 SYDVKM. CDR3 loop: CASSFENMNTEAFF. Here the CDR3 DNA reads TGTGCCAGCAGTTTCGAGAATATGAACACTGAAGCTTTCTTT.

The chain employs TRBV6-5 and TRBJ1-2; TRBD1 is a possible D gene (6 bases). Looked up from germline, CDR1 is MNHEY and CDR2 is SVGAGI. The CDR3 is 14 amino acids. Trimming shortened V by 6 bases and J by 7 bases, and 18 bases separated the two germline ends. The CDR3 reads CASRTQGFGFGYTF. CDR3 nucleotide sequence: TGTGCCAGCAGGACACAGGGCTTTGGGTTTGGCTACACCTTC.

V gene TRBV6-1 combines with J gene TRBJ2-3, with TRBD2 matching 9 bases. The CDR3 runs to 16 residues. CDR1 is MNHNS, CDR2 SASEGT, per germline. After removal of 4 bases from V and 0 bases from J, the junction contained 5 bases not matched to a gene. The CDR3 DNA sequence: TGTGCCAGCAGTGGGGGAGCGGGGGGTAGCACAGATACGCAGTATTTT. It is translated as CASSGGAGGSTDTQYF.

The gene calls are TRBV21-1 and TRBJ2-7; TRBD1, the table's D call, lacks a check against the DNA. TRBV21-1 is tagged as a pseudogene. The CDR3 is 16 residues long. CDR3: CASSSLPDRGLYEQYF. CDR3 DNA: TGTGCCAGCAGCTCCCTCCCCGACAGGGGGCTCTACGAGCAGTACTTC.

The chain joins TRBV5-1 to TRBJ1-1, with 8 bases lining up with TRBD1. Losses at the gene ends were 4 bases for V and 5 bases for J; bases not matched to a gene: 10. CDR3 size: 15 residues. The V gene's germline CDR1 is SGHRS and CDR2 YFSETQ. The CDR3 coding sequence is TGCGCCAGCAGCCCCAGACAGGGGAGGGGGACTGAAGCTTTCTTT. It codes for CASSPRQGRGTEAFF.

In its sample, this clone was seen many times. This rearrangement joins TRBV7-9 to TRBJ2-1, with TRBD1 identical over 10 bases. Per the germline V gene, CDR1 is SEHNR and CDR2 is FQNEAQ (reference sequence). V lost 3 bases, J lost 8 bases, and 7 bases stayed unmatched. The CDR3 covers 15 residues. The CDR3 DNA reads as TGTGCCAGCAGCTTTGGACAGGGGGAGGGGGATGAGCAGTTCTTC. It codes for CASSFGQGEGDEQFF.

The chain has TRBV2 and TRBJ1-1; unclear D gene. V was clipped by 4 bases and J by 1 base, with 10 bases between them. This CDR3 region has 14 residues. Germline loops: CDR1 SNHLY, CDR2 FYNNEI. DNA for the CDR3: TGTGCCAGCAGTGGGAGGCAGAGGAACACTGAAGCTTTCTTT. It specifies CASSGRQRNTEAFF.

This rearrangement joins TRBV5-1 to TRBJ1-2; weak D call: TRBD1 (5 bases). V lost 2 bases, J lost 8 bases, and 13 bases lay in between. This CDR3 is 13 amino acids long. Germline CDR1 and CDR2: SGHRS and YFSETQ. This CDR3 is CASSFGQGFGYTF. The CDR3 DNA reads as TGCGCCAGCAGCTTCGGGCAGGGCTTCGGCTACACCTTC.

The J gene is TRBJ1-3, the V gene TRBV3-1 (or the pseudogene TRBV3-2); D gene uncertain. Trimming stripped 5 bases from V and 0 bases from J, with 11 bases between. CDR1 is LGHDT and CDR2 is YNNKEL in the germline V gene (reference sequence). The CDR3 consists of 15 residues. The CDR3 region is CASSKLPGSGNTIYF. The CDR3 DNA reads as TGTGCCAGCAGCAAACTTCCAGGCTCTGGAAACACCATATATTTT.

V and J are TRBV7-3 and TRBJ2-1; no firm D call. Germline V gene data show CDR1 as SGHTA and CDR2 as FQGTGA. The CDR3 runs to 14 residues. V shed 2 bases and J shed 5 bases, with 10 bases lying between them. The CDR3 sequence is CASSLPSRNNEQFF. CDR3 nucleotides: TGTGCCAGCAGCTTACCGTCGCGGAACAATGAGCAGTTCTTC.

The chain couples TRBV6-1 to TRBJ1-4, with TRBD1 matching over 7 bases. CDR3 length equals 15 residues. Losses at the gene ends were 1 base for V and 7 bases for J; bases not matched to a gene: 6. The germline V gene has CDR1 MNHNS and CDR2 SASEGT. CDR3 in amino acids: CASSEVGDRVEKLFF. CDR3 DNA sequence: TGTGCCAGCAGTGAAGTGGGAGACAGGGTTGAAAAACTGTTTTTT.

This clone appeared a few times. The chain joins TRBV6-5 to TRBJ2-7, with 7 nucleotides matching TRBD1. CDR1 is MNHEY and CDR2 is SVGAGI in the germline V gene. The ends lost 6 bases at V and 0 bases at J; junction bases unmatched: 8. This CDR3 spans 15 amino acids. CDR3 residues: CASSRDSLSSYEQYF. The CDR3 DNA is TGTGCCAGCAGCAGGGACAGCTTGAGCTCCTACGAGCAGTACTTC.